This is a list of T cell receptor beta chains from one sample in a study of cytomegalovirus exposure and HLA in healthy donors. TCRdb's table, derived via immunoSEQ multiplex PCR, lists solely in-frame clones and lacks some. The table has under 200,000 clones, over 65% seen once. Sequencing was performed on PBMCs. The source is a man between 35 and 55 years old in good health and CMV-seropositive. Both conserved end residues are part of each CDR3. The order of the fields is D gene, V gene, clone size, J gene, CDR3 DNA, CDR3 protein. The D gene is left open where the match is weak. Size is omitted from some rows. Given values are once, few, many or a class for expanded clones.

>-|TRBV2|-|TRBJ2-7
TGTGCCAGCAGTGAACAGGGTCGATACGAGCAGTACTTC
CASSEQGRYEQYF
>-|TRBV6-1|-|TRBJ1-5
TGTGCCAGCAGTATGGACAGAAATCAGCCCCAGCATTTT
CASSMDRNQPQHF
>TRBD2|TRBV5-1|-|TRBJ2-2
TGCGCCAGCAGCTTCCGGACTAGCGGGGTTATCGGGGAGCTGTTTTTT
CASSFRTSGVIGELFF
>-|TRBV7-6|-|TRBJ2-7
TGTGCCAGCAGCTTAGCACAATTTTCCTACGAGCAGTACTTC
CASSLAQFSYEQYF
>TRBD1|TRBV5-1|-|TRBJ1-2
TGCGCCAGCAGCCTCGTCGAGGGGACAGGGTATCAGAACTATGGCTACACCTTC
CASSLVEGTGYQNYGYTF
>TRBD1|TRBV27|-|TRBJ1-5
TGTGCCAGCAGTCCGCGACAGGGGGAACCCCAGCATTTT
CASSPRQGEPQHF
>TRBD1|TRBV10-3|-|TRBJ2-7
TGTGCCATCAAGCGGACAGGGGAAACCTACGAGCAGTACTTC
CAIKRTGETYEQYF
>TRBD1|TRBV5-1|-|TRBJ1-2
TGCGCCAGCAGCTCCTTAGACAGGGGCGGCTACACCTTC
CASSSLDRGGYTF
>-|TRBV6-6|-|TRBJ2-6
TGTGCCAGCAGTCCCCAGGGAAGCTCTGGGGCCAACGTCCTGACTTTC
CASSPQGSSGANVLTF
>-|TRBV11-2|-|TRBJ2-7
TGTGCCAGCAGCCCAATGTACGAGCAGTACTTC
CASSPMYEQYF
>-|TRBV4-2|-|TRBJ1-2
TGTGCCAGCAGCCAAGAATTGGGCGGGGGAGTTTGGAGAGGCTACACCTTC
CASSQELGGGVWRGYTF
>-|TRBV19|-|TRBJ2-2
TGTGCCAGTAGTATAAACGCCAGAAACACCGGGGAGCTGTTTTTT
CASSINARNTGELFF
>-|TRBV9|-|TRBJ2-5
TGTGCCAGCAGCGTAGGTGTACAGCATAGACAAGAGACCCAGTACTTC
CASSVGVQHRQETQYF
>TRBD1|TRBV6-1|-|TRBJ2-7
TGTGCCATCGACCGAACAGGGGGGTCCTACGAGCAGTACTTC
CAIDRTGGSYEQYF
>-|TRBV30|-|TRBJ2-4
TGTGCCTGGAACCCCAGGTATCTAGCCAAAAACATTCAGTACTTC
CAWNPRYLAKNIQYF
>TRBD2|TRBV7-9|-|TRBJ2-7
TGTTCCAGCAGCTTAGGTGGGAGGGACCCCCTCTACGAGCAGTACTTC
CSSSLGGRDPLYEQYF
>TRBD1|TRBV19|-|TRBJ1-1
TGTGCCAGTAGCACGATGCGGACAGGGGAGTCTGAAGCTTTCTTT
CASSTMRTGESEAFF
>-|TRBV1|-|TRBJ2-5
TGCACCAGCAGCCTAAGTAGGGCGGGGACCCATCAAGAGACCCAGTACTTC
CTSSLSRAGTHQETQYF
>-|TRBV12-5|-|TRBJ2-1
TGTGCTAGTGGTTCAAGCGACAGAAGGGCTGAGCAGTTCTTC
CASGSSDRRAEQFF
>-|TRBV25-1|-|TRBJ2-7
TGTGCCAGCAGTCGAGGGGGTTACGACGAGCAGTACTTC
CASSRGGYDEQYF
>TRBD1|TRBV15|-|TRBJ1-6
TGTGCCACCAGCGCTCGTCGGGCAGGGGGCCTTTCACCCCTCCACTTT
CATSARRAGGLSPLHF
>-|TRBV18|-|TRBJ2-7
TGTGCCAGCTCACCTGTCACAGGCGTAGCCTACGAGCAGTACTTC
CASSPVTGVAYEQYF
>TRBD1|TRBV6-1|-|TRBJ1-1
TGTGCCAGCAGTTCAACAGGGGGCCCGGCCTTCTTT
CASSSTGGPAFF
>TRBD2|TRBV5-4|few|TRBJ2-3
TGTGCCAGCAGCAACGGACTAGCGGGGACAGATACGCAGTATTTT
CASSNGLAGTDTQYF
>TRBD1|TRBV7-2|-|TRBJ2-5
TGTGCCAGCAGCAGGGACAGGCAAGAGACCCAGTACTTC
CASSRDRQETQYF
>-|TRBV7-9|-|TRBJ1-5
TGTGCCAGCAGCTTGCAGGGTAGTCAGCCCCAGCATTTT
CASSLQGSQPQHF
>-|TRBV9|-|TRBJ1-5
TGTGCCAGCGCGACAGCTCCTGATCAGCCCCAGCATTTT
CASATAPDQPQHF
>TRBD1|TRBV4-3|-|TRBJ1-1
TGCGCCAGCAGCCAGGGACAGGGGGCGCACACTGAAGCTTTCTTT
CASSQGQGAHTEAFF
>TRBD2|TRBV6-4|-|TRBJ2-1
TGTGCCAGCAGTGTGGGACTAGCGGGCCACAATGAGCAGTTCTTC
CASSVGLAGHNEQFF
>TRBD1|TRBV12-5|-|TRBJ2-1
TGTGCTAGTGGTTTAGACAGGGGGAATGAGCAGTTCTTC
CASGLDRGNEQFF
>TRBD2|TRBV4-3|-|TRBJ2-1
TGCGCCAGCAGCCAAGATCGTCTCCAAGCGGGAGGTGTAAATGAGCAGTTCTTC
CASSQDRLQAGGVNEQFF
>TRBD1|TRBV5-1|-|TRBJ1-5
TGCGCCAGCAGCTTGGGGGACAGTTACAATCAGCCCCAGCATTTT
CASSLGDSYNQPQHF
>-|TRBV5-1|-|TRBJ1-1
TGCGCCAGCAGCGTGGGAGGGGAAGCTTTCTTT
CASSVGGEAFF
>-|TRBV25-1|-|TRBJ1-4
TGTGCCAGCAGGAGGAACATGATCCCTAATGAAAAACTGTTTTTT
CASRRNMIPNEKLFF
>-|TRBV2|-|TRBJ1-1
TGTGCCAGCTTATTCAGGGGACCGAACACTGAAGCTTTCTTT
CASLFRGPNTEAFF
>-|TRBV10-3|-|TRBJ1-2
TGTGCCATCAGTGAGCTACAGGAACACACTTATGGCTACACCTTC
CAISELQEHTYGYTF
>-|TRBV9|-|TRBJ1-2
TGTGCCAGCAGGGGCCACCGGGGGGGGACGGACTATGGCTACACCTTC
CASRGHRGGTDYGYTF
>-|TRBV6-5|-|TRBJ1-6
TGTGCCAGCAGTAAGTCGTCCCTAGGGGATTCACCCCTCCACTTT
CASSKSSLGDSPLHF
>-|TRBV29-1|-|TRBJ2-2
TGCAGCGCCCACCGCCAGGGGGAGCTGTTTTTT
CSAHRQGELFF
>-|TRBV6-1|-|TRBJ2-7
TGTGCCAGCACAATAGGGACATCCTACGAGCAGTACTTC
CASTIGTSYEQYF
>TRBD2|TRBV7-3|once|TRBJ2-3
TGTGCCAGCAGCCCCGGACTAGTAACAGATACGCAGTATTTT
CASSPGLVTDTQYF
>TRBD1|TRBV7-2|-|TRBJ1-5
TGTGCCAGCAGCCTGACAGGGGGCGCAGGTCAGCCCCAGCATTTT
CASSLTGGAGQPQHF
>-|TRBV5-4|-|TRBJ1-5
TGTGCCAGCAGCCTCAATGACGTGCGGAATCAGCCCCAGCATTTT
CASSLNDVRNQPQHF
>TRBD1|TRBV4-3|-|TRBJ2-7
TGCGCCAGCAGCCAACGACAGGGGGACCCTACCTACGAGCAGTACTTC
CASSQRQGDPTYEQYF
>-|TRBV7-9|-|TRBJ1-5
TGTGCCAGCAGCTTGAGACAGGTTCGGAATCAGCCCCAGCATTTT
CASSLRQVRNQPQHF
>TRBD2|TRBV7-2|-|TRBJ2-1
TGTGCCAGCAGAACGGGAGGGCCCTACAATGAGCAGTTCTTC
CASRTGGPYNEQFF
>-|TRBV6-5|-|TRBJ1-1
TGTGCCAGCAGCCGAGGAGTAGGGGGTGAAGCTTTCTTT
CASSRGVGGEAFF
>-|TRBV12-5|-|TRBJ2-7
TGTGCTAGTGGTTTGTCTGGGGCGGTCTACGAGCAGTACTTC
CASGLSGAVYEQYF
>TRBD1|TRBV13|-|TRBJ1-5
TGTGCCAGCAGCGGGGACAGGGGCCCTCCTCAGCCCCAGCATTTT
CASSGDRGPPQPQHF
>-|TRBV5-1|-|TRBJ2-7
TGCGCCAGCAGCGCGGAGCAGACCTACGAGCAGTACTTC
CASSAEQTYEQYF
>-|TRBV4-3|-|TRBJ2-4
TGCGCCAGCAGCCAGGAAGGGGATCCCAAAAACATTCAGTACTTC
CASSQEGDPKNIQYF